The rows below give T cell receptor beta chains drawn from one sample of a study of control samples from healthy donors and cancer patients. TCRdb keeps only in-frame clones here, not all; method: immunoSEQ multiplex PCR. The profile shows around 77,000 clones, around 94% of them singletons. The sample consisted of blood. The receptor set was obtained from a woman aged 55-75 years in good health. Both conserved end residues are part of each CDR3. D genes are given only for firm matches. Size is omitted from some rows. Given values are once, few, many or a class for expanded clones.

V: TRBV4-1
J: TRBJ1-6
D: .
size: .
DNA: TGCGCCAGCAGCCAAGGTTTGGCAACACCCCTCCACTTT
CDR3: CASSQGLATPLHF

V: TRBV11-2
J: TRBJ2-7
D: .
size: .
DNA: TGTGCCAGCAGCTTAGATGGGGGGAGACCCTACGAGCAGTACTTC
CDR3: CASSLDGGRPYEQYF

V: TRBV29-1
J: TRBJ1-5
D: .
size: .
DNA: TGCAGCGTTGCATATCCAGGCCCTGGGGAGCCCCAGCATTTT
CDR3: CSVAYPGPGEPQHF

V: TRBV7-8
J: TRBJ2-6
D: .
size: .
DNA: TGTGCCAGCAGCTTAAAAGGGATCGCCTTGTCTGGGGCCAACGTCCTGACTTTC
CDR3: CASSLKGIALSGANVLTF

V: TRBV30
J: TRBJ1-6
D: .
size: .
DNA: TGTGCCTGGAGTGTGGGAGTCGAGACACCCCTCCACTTT
CDR3: CAWSVGVETPLHF

V: TRBV6-5
J: TRBJ1-5
D: .
size: .
DNA: TGTGCCATCCAGAGGTCAGGAAGCAATCAGCCCCAGCATTTT
CDR3: CAIQRSGSNQPQHF

V: TRBV19
J: TRBJ2-7
D: .
size: .
DNA: TGTGCCAGTAGTATAGGCGCGGATTACTCCTACGAGCAGTACTTC
CDR3: CASSIGADYSYEQYF

V: TRBV15
J: TRBJ1-2
D: TRBD1
size: .
DNA: TGTGCCACCAGCAGAGACCCCGGGACAGATTATTATGGCTACACCTTC
CDR3: CATSRDPGTDYYGYTF

V: TRBV5-6
J: TRBJ2-7
D: .
size: once
DNA: TGTGCCAGCAGCTTAGCGGAGGGACGCTACGAGCAGTACTTC
CDR3: CASSLAEGRYEQYF

V: TRBV7-9
J: TRBJ2-2
D: .
size: .
DNA: TGTGCCAGCAGCTCAGGGGAGAGGGAGCTGTTTTTT
CDR3: CASSSGERELFF

V: TRBV5-8
J: TRBJ2-1
D: TRBD2
size: .
DNA: TGTGCCAGCAGCTTGGTGCTAGCGGGAGTATTTGAGAATGAGCAGTTCTTC
CDR3: CASSLVLAGVFENEQFF

V: TRBV18
J: TRBJ1-5
D: TRBD1
size: once
DNA: TGTGCCAGCTCACGAGGACAGGCCGGGGATCAGCCCCAGCATTTT
CDR3: CASSRGQAGDQPQHF

V: TRBV10-2
J: TRBJ1-6
D: .
size: .
DNA: TGCGCCAGCAGTGAAGGGAGCGGACGAAACTCACCCCTCCACTTT
CDR3: CASSEGSGRNSPLHF

V: TRBV5-1
J: TRBJ1-5
D: .
size: .
DNA: TGCGCCAGCAGCTTGGGAGGCGCCCGCAATCAGCCCCAGCATTTT
CDR3: CASSLGGARNQPQHF

V: TRBV27
J: TRBJ2-3
D: TRBD2
size: .
DNA: TGTGCCAGCAGTTTACTAGCGGGAGTTTTGGGTACGCAGTATTTT
CDR3: CASSLLAGVLGTQYF

V: TRBV30
J: TRBJ2-1
D: .
size: .
DNA: TGTGCCTGGAGTTTCTGGTACAATGAGCAGTTCTTC
CDR3: CAWSFWYNEQFF

V: TRBV6-5
J: TRBJ2-1
D: .
size: .
DNA: TGTGCCAGCAGCGTCTTAGACGGGAGTGAGCAGTTCTTC
CDR3: CASSVLDGSEQFF

V: TRBV21-1
J: TRBJ2-7
D: .
size: once
DNA: TGTGCCAGCAGCCTCGGGCGGCGGTACGAGCAGTACTTC
CDR3: CASSLGRRYEQYF

V: TRBV19
J: TRBJ1-6
D: TRBD1
size: .
DNA: TGTGCCAGTAGTATAAACAGGGGGTCACCCCTCCACTTT
CDR3: CASSINRGSPLHF

V: TRBV2
J: TRBJ2-7
D: TRBD2
size: .
DNA: TGTGCCAGCGGGCTAGCGGAGGCGATCTACGAGCAGTACTTC
CDR3: CASGLAEAIYEQYF

V: TRBV19
J: TRBJ1-1
D: .
size: .
DNA: TGTGCCAGTAGTATCGGACAGAACACTGAAGCTTTCTTT
CDR3: CASSIGQNTEAFF

V: TRBV12-3/TRBV12-4
J: TRBJ1-2
D: TRBD1
size: .
DNA: TGTGCCAGCAGTCCCACAGGGGATGGCTACACCTTC
CDR3: CASSPTGDGYTF

V: TRBV6-5
J: TRBJ2-7
D: TRBD1
size: .
DNA: TGTGCCAGCAGTTACTCGGACAGGGGCTCCTACGAGCAGTACTTC
CDR3: CASSYSDRGSYEQYF

V: TRBV7-2
J: TRBJ2-5
D: .
size: .
DNA: TGTGCCAGCAGCTTAGCGGGAGGGGGGAAGACCCAGTACTTC
CDR3: CASSLAGGGKTQYF

V: TRBV28
J: TRBJ1-1
D: .
size: .
DNA: TGTGCCAGCACCTCGTCAGGCGTATCCACTGAAGCTTTCTTT
CDR3: CASTSSGVSTEAFF

V: TRBV24-1
J: TRBJ1-1
D: .
size: .
DNA: TGTGCCACCAGTGGGGGGAGGGGTGAAGCTTTCTTT
CDR3: CATSGGRGEAFF

V: TRBV5-5
J: TRBJ1-2
D: TRBD1
size: .
DNA: TGTGCCAGCAGCCGGGAACAGGGGGGGTTCTATGGCTACACCTTC
CDR3: CASSREQGGFYGYTF

V: TRBV19
J: TRBJ1-1
D: .
size: .
DNA: TGTGCCAGCGCTTCTGGGGTTAACACTGAAGCTTTCTTT
CDR3: CASASGVNTEAFF

V: TRBV21-1
J: TRBJ1-5
D: .
size: once
DNA: TGTGCCAGCAGCAAACATGGGACAGTGAATCAGCCCCAGCATTTT
CDR3: CASSKHGTVNQPQHF

V: TRBV7-7
J: TRBJ2-5
D: .
size: .
DNA: TGTGCTAGCAGCTTGAGAGCGGGTTCCCAAGAGACCCAGTACTTC
CDR3: CASSLRAGSQETQYF

V: TRBV27
J: TRBJ2-1
D: TRBD2
size: .
DNA: TGTGCCAGCAGTCTAGTTTCTTGGCGGGAGGGCAATGAGCAGTTCTTC
CDR3: CASSLVSWREGNEQFF

V: TRBV6-1
J: TRBJ2-7
D: .
size: .
DNA: TGTGCCAGCAGTGAATTTGGGGGCCCGGGCTCCTACGAGCAGTACTTC
CDR3: CASSEFGGPGSYEQYF

V: TRBV28
J: TRBJ2-3
D: .
size: .
DNA: TGTGCCAGCAGTCCGACTAACATAGATACGCAGTATTTT
CDR3: CASSPTNIDTQYF